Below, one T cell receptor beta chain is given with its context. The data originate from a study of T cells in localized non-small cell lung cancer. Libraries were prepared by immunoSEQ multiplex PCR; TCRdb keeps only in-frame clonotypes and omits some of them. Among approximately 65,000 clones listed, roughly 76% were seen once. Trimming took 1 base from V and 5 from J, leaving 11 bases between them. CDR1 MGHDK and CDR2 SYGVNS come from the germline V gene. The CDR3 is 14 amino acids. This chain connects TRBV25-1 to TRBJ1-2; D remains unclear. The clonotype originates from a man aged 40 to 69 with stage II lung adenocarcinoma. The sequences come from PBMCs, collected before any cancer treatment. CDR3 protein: CASSESVSGYGYTF. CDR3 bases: TGTGCCAGCAGTGAATCGGTTTCGGGGTATGGCTACACCTTC.